A selection of T cell receptor beta chains follows, all from one sample in a study of cytomegalovirus exposure and HLA in healthy donors. Here immunoSEQ multiplex PCR was the method, and the copy in TCRdb shows in-frame clones only, minus some. The sample shows 180,000 or so clones, about 80% of them seen only once. Sequencing was performed on PBMCs. All receptors come from a man in his forties or fifties in good health and CMV-seronegative. The CDR3 runs from the conserved cysteine through the conserved F or W. Fields, in order: clone size, D gene, J gene, V gene, CDR3 protein, CDR3 DNA. D genes are given only for firm matches. Some rows have no size entry. The others give once, few or many, or a class for an expanded clone.

NA,NA,TRBJ1-2,TRBV2,CASSEEGNYGYTF,TGTGCCAGCAGTGAAGAGGGGAACTATGGCTACACCTTC
NA,NA,TRBJ2-1,TRBV4-3,CASSQDVLGGASYNEQFF,TGCGCCAGCAGCCAAGATGTTCTTGGGGGGGCCTCATACAATGAGCAGTTCTTC
NA,TRBD1,TRBJ1-1,TRBV6-5,CASSDRQGTEAFF,TGTGCCAGCAGTGATAGACAGGGCACTGAAGCTTTCTTT
NA,NA,TRBJ2-3,TRBV4-3,CASSERPGGTDTQYF,TGCGCCAGCAGCGAACGTCCGGGGGGCACAGATACGCAGTATTTT
NA,TRBD2,TRBJ2-5,TRBV7-2,CATTSGLAGVETQYF,TGTGCCACTACCTCCGGGCTAGCGGGAGTAGAGACCCAGTACTTC
NA,TRBD1,TRBJ1-2,TRBV19,CASSYTLNRGPTYGYTF,TGTGCCAGTAGCTACACCCTCAACAGGGGGCCCACCTATGGCTACACCTTC
NA,NA,TRBJ2-4,TRBV5-6,CASSSPKERDIQYF,TGTGCCAGCAGCTCCCCCAAAGAGAGGGACATTCAGTACTTC
NA,NA,TRBJ1-4,TRBV28,CASSWGGTNEKLFF,TGTGCCAGCAGTTGGGGCGGTACTAATGAAAAACTGTTTTTT
NA,TRBD1,TRBJ2-1,TRBV28,CASRPDRVRTSEQFF,TGTGCCAGCAGACCGGACAGGGTGAGGACATCTGAGCAGTTCTTC
NA,TRBD2,TRBJ2-7,TRBV10-3,CAISESGGGISGYEQYF,TGTGCCATCAGTGAGTCTGGCGGGGGGATTTCGGGCTACGAGCAGTACTTC
NA,NA,TRBJ1-3,TRBV7-8,CASSLLEGNTIYF,TGTGCCAGCAGCTTATTGGAGGGAAACACCATATATTTT
NA,TRBD2,TRBJ2-5,TRBV11-2,CASHWGGVGETQYF,TGTGCCAGCCATTGGGGGGGGGTTGGGGAGACCCAGTACTTC
NA,NA,TRBJ1-4,TRBV28,CASYEGVNEKLFF,TGTGCCAGCTATGAGGGAGTTAATGAAAAACTGTTTTTT
few,TRBD1,TRBJ2-7,TRBV7-9,CASSFMGQGAYEQYF,TGTGCCAGCAGCTTTATGGGACAGGGGGCGTACGAGCAGTACTTC
NA,NA,TRBJ2-1,TRBV6-1,CASSEQSGATVISSYNEQFF,TGTGCCAGCAGTGAACAGTCAGGGGCGACCGTTATCAGCTCCTACAATGAGCAGTTCTTC
NA,TRBD1,TRBJ2-5,TRBV5-1,CASRQGRIQETQYF,TGCGCCAGCAGACAGGGGAGAATCCAAGAGACCCAGTACTTC
NA,TRBD2,TRBJ2-2,TRBV7-2,CASSPRTSGRNTGELFF,TGTGCCAGCAGCCCCAGGACTAGCGGGCGGAACACCGGGGAGCTGTTTTTT
NA,NA,TRBJ1-4,TRBV6-5,CASSYDPSEKLFF,TGTGCCAGCAGTTACGACCCTAGTGAAAAACTGTTTTTT
NA,NA,TRBJ1-5,TRBV27,CASSLRGSMGSNQPQHF,TGTGCCAGCAGTTTAAGGGGCAGCATGGGAAGCAATCAGCCCCAGCATTTT
NA,TRBD1,TRBJ1-1,TRBV4-3,CASSRRTGVGDMNTEAFF,TGCGCCAGCAGCCGCCGAACAGGGGTGGGAGACATGAACACTGAAGCTTTCTTT
once,TRBD1,TRBJ2-1,TRBV5-5,CASRPLGTGNNEQFF,TGTGCCAGCAGACCCTTGGGGACAGGTAACAATGAGCAGTTCTTC
NA,TRBD2,TRBJ2-3,TRBV5-1,CASSPTVLAGVTDTQYF,TGCGCCAGCAGCCCCACGGTACTAGCGGGGGTCACAGATACGCAGTATTTT
NA,TRBD2,TRBJ2-5,TRBV11-3,CASSSGGASGETQYF,TGTGCCAGCTCTAGCGGGGGAGCCTCGGGGGAGACCCAGTACTTC
NA,TRBD1,TRBJ1-2,TRBV19,CASSSYDRGEGGYTF,TGTGCCAGTAGTAGCTACGACAGGGGGGAAGGAGGCTACACCTTC
NA,TRBD1,TRBJ2-5,TRBV11-2,CASSSGQAETQYF,TGTGCCAGCAGCTCGGGACAGGCCGAGACCCAGTACTTC
NA,NA,TRBJ1-3,TRBV29-1,CSADIGGNTIYF,TGCAGCGCGGACATCGGTGGGAACACCATATATTTT
NA,NA,TRBJ2-2,TRBV6-5,CASSLFPRNTGELFF,TGTGCCAGCAGTTTATTCCCGAGGAACACCGGGGAGCTGTTTTTT
NA,TRBD1,TRBJ1-1,TRBV28,CASSPQGIGNTEAFF,TGTGCCAGCAGCCCACAGGGGATTGGGAACACTGAAGCTTTCTTT
NA,TRBD1,TRBJ1-2,TRBV2,CASSNRGGYGYTF,TGTGCCAGCAGTAACAGGGGAGGATATGGCTACACCTTC
NA,NA,TRBJ2-7,TRBV9,CASSRGRGLNLDYEQYF,TGTGCCAGCAGCCGTGGAAGAGGGCTCAACCTTGACTACGAGCAGTACTTC
NA,NA,TRBJ1-2,TRBV15,CATSRAQGYGYTF,TGTGCCACCAGCAGAGCTCAGGGGTATGGCTACACCTTC
NA,TRBD2,TRBJ2-7,TRBV5-1,CASSFSAGSSYEQYF,TGCGCCAGCAGCTTTTCAGCGGGGAGTTCCTACGAGCAGTACTTC
NA,TRBD1,TRBJ1-1,TRBV2,CASKGADVSNTEAFF,TGTGCCAGCAAGGGGGCAGATGTCTCGAACACTGAAGCTTTCTTT
NA,TRBD1,TRBJ2-3,TRBV19,CASSNDRGSSYRTDTQYF,TGTGCCAGTAGTAACGACAGGGGATCCTCTTACCGCACAGATACGCAGTATTTT
NA,TRBD2,TRBJ2-3,TRBV6-5,CASSLAGGPTDTQYF,TGTGCCAGCAGTTTGGCGGGGGGGCCCACAGATACGCAGTATTTT
NA,NA,TRBJ1-2,TRBV14,CASSQDRIRSHNYGYTF,TGTGCCAGCAGCCAAGACCGGATTCGGAGCCATAACTATGGCTACACCTTC
NA,TRBD1,TRBJ1-3,TRBV2,CASSGRQGAQGGNTIYF,TGTGCCAGCAGTGGTAGACAGGGGGCGCAAGGTGGAAACACCATATATTTT
once,NA,TRBJ1-2,TRBV19,CASSFAGSDYGYTF,TGTGCCAGTAGTTTCGCAGGTAGTGACTATGGCTACACCTTC
NA,TRBD1,TRBJ1-5,TRBV30,CAWSFSRDRYYSNQPQHF,TGTGCCTGGAGTTTTTCACGGGACAGATATTATAGCAATCAGCCCCAGCATTTT
few,NA,TRBJ1-3,TRBV9,CASSPEGGSASGNTIYF,TGTGCCAGCAGCCCGGAGGGGGGGAGCGCCTCTGGAAACACCATATATTTT